The subject of this entry is one T cell receptor (beta chain). The CDR3 extends over 17 amino acids. The V gene's germline CDR1 is MNHNS and CDR2 SASEGT. V was pared by 3 bases and J by 7 bases, with 7 bases of the junction left unmatched. Only in-frame clones appear in the TCRdb table, and some are missing; sequencing was by immunoSEQ multiplex PCR. The table lists some 25,000 clones, more than 75% of them singletons. These data come from a study of OX40 agonist ivuxolimab in advanced cancers. The clonotype comes from an adult with an advanced solid tumor such as melanoma, head and neck, liver or kidney cancer. The sample in question was CD4+ or CD8+ T cells sorted from blood, obtained in a trial of the OX40 agonist ivuxolimab. The gene calls are TRBV6-1 and TRBJ2-2, with TRBD2 identical over 14 bases. For the CDR3, the DNA is TGTGCCAGCAGTGATCTGCTGACTAGCGGGGGGGTCGGGGAGCTGTTTTTT. Its protein product is CASSDLLTSGGVGELFF.